This TCR beta chain appears in the sequencing data of a study of T cell responses to AZD1222 COVID-19 vaccine. Overall study context: Second-dose schedules of about 4 or about 12 weeks were combined. Points from the study as a whole: At baseline, seropositivity was found in only 5 to 7 AZD1222 recipients. Possibly, clonal diversity was underestimated; donors were largely white British and included more females.

This CDR3 has 16 amino acids. On this clone itself: Its matching antigen is unknown.

Produced via immunoSEQ multiplex PCR; TCRdb's table is partial and in-frame only. The table lists over 100,000 clones, less than 90% of them singletons. This TCR was sampled from an adult in good health. V gene TRBV12-2 combines with J gene TRBJ2-4; TRBD2, the table's D call, lacks a check against the DNA. TRBV12-2 represents a pseudogene. The sequencing used peripheral blood, collected on day 0 of AZD1222 vaccination. The CDR3 DNA reads as TGTGCAAGTCGCTTAGATCTTAGCGGGGAAAAAAACATTCAGTACTTC. This encodes CASRLDLSGEKNIQYF.